These 9 T cell receptor beta chains originate from one sample sequenced in a study of Ad26.COV2.S vaccination and SARS-CoV-2 variants. This sample's treatment: 19 received Ad26.COV2.S at low or high dose, single or two shots; roughly five received placebo; per-sample allocation not given. Specimens were obtained on day 63 following the first vaccine or placebo injection. Profiled with immunoSEQ multiplex PCR; TCRdb holds only in-frame clones, not every one. Among about 480,000 clones listed, around nine tenths were seen once. The source was peripheral blood, collected in a trial of Ad26.COV2.S vaccine versus placebo. The receptors come from a person aged 18-60 years who received the Ad26.COV2.S COVID-19 vaccine or a placebo.

DNA of the CDR3: TGTGCCTGGAGTCCAGGCGCCCGGACGGAGACCCAGTACTTC. It is translated as CAWSPGARTETQYF. V gene TRBV30 combines with J gene TRBJ2-5; D is unresolved. Germline CDR1 is GTSNPN and CDR2 is SVGIG (reference sequence). The germline V and J ends were trimmed by 2 bases and 5 bases, with 15 bases remaining between them. This CDR3 contains 14 residues.

The rearrangement joins TRBV28 to TRBJ2-4, with a tentative D call TRBD2 (5 bases). Trimming shortened V by 2 bases and J by 6 bases, and 8 bases separated the two germline ends. The CDR3 runs 13 residues. Germline assignment: CDR1 MDHEN and CDR2 SYDVKM. The chain's CDR3 is CASSLRAGNIQYF. Here the CDR3 DNA reads TGTGCCAGCAGTTTAAGGGCGGGAAACATTCAGTACTTC. The whole variable domain, filled in from reference TRBV28 and TRBJ2-4, reads DVKVTQSSRYLVKRTGEKVFLECVQDMDHENMFWYRQDPGLGLRLIYFSYDVKMKEKGDIPEGYSVSREKKERFSLILESASTNQTSMYLCASSLRAGNIQYFGAGTRLSVL.

The chain links TRBV7-2 to TRBJ2-1; 7 bases are a match to TRBD2. J lost 2 bases, V lost 2 bases, and 3 bases had no gene match. This CDR3 spans 15 amino acids. The germline V gene encodes CDR1 SGHTA and CDR2 FQGNSA. The CDR3 spells CASSLQGGTYNEQFF. CDR3 DNA sequence: TGTGCCAGCAGCTTACAGGGAGGGACCTACAATGAGCAGTTCTTC.

The chain is built from TRBV4-1 and TRBJ1-2; a possible D gene is TRBD1 (5 bases). Germline values: CDR1 MGHRA, CDR2 YSYEKL. Trimming shortened V by 1 base and J by 4 bases, and 13 bases separated the two germline ends. The CDR3 has 15 amino acids. The CDR3 loop reads CASSQGGARGYGYTF. CDR3 nucleotide sequence: TGCGCCAGCAGCCAAGGCGGGGCGCGAGGCTATGGCTACACCTTC.

The chain employs TRBV5-1 and TRBJ2-7; 8 bases agree with TRBD2. The CDR3 spans 14 residues. V lost 2 bases to trimming and J lost 6 bases; unmatched junction nucleotides: 7. From germline, CDR1 is SGHRS and CDR2 YFSETQ. As DNA, the CDR3 is TGCGCCAGCAGCTTCAGCGGGAGTGTGAGCGAGCAGTACTTC. It yields the protein CASSFSGSVSEQYF.

V is TRBV28 and J is TRBJ1-1; D not resolved. The CDR3 is 15 residues long. Deletions cut 9 bases from V and 1 base from J, with 18 bases between. Germline loops: CDR1 MDHEN, CDR2 SYDVKM. The CDR3 is CASETRRAGNTEAFF. The DNA of the CDR3 is TGTGCCAGTGAAACAAGGAGGGCGGGGAACACTGAAGCTTTCTTT.

The J gene is TRBJ2-1, the V gene TRBV19; 8 positions agree with TRBD1. The CDR3 has 12 residues. Germline V lookup: CDR1 LNHDA, CDR2 SQIVND (reference sequence). The V and J ends lost 8 bases and 10 bases, in that order; junction bases with no gene match: 7. The CDR3 sequence: CASVDRAWEQFF. CDR3 nucleotide sequence: TGTGCCAGTGTGGACAGGGCATGGGAGCAGTTCTTC.

The rearrangement uses TRBV9 and TRBJ2-1, with D tentatively TRBD1 (6 bases). The V end was cut by 7 bases, the J end by 4 bases, with 15 bases between. Germline V CDR1 and CDR2: SGDLS, YYNGEE. This CDR3 region has 14 residues. This chain's CDR3 is CASVPGAGYNEQFF. CDR3 sequence (DNA): TGTGCCAGCGTCCCAGGGGCCGGGTACAATGAGCAGTTCTTC.

The chain uses TRBV27 and TRBJ2-5, with D possibly matching TRBD1 (6 bases). This CDR3 is built from 13 residues. Trimming took off 6 bases at V and 0 bases at J, with 8 bases between the two ends. The V gene's germline CDR1 is MNHEY and CDR2 SMNVEV (reference sequence). DNA of the CDR3: TGTGCCAGCAGAAGGGGGTACCAAGAGACCCAGTACTTC. Protein product: CASRRGYQETQYF.